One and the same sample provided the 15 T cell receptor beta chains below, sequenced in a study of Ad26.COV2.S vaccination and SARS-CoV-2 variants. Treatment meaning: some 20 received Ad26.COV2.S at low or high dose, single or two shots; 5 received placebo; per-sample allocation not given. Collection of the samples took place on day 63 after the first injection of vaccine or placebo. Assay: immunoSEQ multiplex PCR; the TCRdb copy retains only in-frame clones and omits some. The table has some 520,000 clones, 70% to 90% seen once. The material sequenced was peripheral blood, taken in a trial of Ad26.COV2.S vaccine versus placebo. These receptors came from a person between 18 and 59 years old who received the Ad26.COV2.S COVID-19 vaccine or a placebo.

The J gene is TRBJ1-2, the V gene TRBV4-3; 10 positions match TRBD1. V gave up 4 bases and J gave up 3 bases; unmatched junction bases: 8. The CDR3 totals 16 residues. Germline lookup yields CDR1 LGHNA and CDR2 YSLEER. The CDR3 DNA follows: TGCGCCAGCAGCCGAATATCCGGGACAGGGGACTATGGCTACACCTTC. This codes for CASSRISGTGDYGYTF.

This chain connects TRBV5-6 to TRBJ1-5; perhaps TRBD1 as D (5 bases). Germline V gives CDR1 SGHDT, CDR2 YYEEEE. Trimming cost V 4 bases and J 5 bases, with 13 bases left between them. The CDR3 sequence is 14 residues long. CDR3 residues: CASSAGWGDQPQHF. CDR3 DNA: TGTGCCAGCAGCGCCGGGTGGGGGGATCAGCCCCAGCATTTT.

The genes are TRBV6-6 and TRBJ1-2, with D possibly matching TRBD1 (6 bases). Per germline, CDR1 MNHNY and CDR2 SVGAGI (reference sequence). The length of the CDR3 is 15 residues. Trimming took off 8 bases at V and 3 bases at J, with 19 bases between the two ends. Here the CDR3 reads CASGATGSEDYGYTF. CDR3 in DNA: TGTGCCAGCGGGGCTACAGGGTCGGAGGACTATGGCTACACCTTC.

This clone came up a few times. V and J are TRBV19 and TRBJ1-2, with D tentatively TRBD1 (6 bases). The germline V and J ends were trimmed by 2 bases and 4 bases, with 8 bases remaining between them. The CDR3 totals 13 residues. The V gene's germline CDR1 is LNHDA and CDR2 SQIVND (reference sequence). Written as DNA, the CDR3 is TGTGCCAGTAGTATAACAGGGAGCTATGGCTACACCTTC. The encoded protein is CASSITGSYGYTF.

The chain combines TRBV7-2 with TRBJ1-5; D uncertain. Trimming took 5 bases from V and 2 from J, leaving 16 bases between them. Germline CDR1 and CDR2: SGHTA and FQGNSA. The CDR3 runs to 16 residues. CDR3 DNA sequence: TGTGCCAGCAGCCCCTATCTGGGTTTTGGCAATCAGCCCCAGCATTTT. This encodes CASSPYLGFGNQPQHF.

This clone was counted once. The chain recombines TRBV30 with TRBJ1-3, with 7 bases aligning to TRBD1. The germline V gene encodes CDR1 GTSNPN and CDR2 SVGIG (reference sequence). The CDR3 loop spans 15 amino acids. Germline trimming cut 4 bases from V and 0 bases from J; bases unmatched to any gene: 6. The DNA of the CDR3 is TGTGCCTGGACAGGGGGTCTCTTCTCTGGAAACACCATATATTTT. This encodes CAWTGGLFSGNTIYF.

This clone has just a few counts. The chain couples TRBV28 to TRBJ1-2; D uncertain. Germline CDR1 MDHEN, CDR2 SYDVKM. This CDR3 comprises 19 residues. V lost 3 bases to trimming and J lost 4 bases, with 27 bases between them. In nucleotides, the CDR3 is TGTGCCAGCAGTTTCTTTACGTTCTTCGGCCCAACGGAAGTCTATGGCTACACCTTC. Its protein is CASSFFTFFGPTEVYGYTF.

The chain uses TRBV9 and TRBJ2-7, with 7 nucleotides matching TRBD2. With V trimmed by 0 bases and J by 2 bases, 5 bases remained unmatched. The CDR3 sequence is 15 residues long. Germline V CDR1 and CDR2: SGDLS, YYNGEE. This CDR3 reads CASSVEASGTYEQYF. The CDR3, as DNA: TGTGCCAGCAGCGTAGAGGCTAGCGGAACCTACGAGCAGTACTTC.

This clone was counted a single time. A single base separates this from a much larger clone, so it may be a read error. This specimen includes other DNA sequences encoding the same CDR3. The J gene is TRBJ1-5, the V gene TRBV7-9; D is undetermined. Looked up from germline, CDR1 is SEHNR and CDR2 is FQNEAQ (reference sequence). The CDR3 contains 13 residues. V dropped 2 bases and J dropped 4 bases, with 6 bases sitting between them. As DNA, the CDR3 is TGTGCCAGCAGCTTAACGGGGAATCAGCCCCAGCATTTT. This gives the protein CASSLTGNQPQHF.

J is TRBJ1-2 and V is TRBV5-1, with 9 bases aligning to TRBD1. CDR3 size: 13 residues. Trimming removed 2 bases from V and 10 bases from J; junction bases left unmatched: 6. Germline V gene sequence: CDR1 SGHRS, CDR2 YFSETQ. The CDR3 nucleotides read TGCGCCAGCAGCTTTCAGGGACAGGGCGACTACACCTTC. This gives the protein CASSFQGQGDYTF.

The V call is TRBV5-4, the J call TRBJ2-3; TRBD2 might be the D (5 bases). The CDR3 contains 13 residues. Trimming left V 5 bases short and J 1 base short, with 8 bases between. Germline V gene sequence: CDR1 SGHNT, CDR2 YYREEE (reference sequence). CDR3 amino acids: CASSRDRTDTQYF. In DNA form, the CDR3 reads TGTGCCAGCAGTCGGGATCGCACAGATACGCAGTATTTT. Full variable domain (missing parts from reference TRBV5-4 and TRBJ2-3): ETGVTQSPTHLIKTRGQQVTLRCSSQSGHNTVSWYQQALGQGPQFIFQYYREEENGRGNFPPRFSGLQFPNYSSELNVNALELDDSALYLCASSRDRTDTQYFGPGTRLTVL.

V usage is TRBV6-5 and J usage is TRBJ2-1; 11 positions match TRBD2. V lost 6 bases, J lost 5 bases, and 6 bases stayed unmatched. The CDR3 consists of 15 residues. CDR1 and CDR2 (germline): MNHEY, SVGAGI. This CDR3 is CASRPLGLADNEQFF. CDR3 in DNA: TGTGCCAGCAGGCCCCTGGGACTAGCGGACAATGAGCAGTTCTTC.

CDR3 sequence (DNA): TGTGGGAGCGCGGATGGCTATGGCTACACCTTC. This gives the protein CGSADGYGYTF. The genes are TRBV19 and TRBJ1-2, with D unclear. The CDR3 extends over 11 amino acids. The germline CDR1 and CDR2 sequences are LNHDA and SQIVND (reference sequence).

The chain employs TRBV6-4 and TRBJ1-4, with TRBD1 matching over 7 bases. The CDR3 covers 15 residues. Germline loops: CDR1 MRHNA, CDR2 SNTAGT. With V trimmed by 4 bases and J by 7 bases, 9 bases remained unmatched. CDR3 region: CASSARDSLTEKLFF. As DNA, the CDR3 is TGTGCCAGCAGTGCCCGGGACAGCTTAACTGAAAAACTGTTTTTT.

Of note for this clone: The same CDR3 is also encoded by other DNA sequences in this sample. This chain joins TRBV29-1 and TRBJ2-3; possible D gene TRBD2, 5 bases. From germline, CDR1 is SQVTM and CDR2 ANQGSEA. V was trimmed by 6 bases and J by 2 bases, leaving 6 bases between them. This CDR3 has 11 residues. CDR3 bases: TGCAGCGTCGGGATCACAGATACGCAGTATTTT. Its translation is CSVGITDTQYF.